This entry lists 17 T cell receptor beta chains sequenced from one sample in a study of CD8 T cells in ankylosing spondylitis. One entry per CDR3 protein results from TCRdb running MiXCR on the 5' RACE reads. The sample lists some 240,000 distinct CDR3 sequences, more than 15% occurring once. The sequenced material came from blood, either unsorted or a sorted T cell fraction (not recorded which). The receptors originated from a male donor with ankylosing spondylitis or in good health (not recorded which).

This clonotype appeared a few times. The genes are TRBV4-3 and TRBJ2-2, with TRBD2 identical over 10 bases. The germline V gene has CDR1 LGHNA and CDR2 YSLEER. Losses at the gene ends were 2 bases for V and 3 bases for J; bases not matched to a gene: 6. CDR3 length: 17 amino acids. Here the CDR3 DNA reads TGCGCCAGCAGCCAAATTGCGGGGACTAGCGACACCGGGGAGCTGTTTTTT. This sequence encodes CASSQIAGTSDTGELFF.

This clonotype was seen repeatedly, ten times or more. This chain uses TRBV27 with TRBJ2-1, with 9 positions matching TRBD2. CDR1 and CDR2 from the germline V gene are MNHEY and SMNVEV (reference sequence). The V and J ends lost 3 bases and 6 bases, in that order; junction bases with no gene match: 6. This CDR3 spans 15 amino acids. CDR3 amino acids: CASSLFLAGSNEQFF. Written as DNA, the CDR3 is TGTGCCAGCAGTTTGTTTCTAGCGGGGAGCAATGAGCAGTTCTTC.

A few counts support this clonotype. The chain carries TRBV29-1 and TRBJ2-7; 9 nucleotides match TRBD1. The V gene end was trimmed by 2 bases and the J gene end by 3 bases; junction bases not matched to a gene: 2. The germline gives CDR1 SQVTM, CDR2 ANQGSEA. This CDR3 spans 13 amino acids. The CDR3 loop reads CSVERGQGYEQYF. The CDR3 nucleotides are TGCAGCGTTGAAAGGGGACAGGGCTACGAGCAGTACTTC.

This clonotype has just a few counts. The CDR3 DNA reads TGTGCCAGCAGCTCCCCAAAGCAAGAGGGGGGGGAAAAACTGTTTTTT. This gives the protein CASSSPKQEGGEKLFF. J is TRBJ1-4 and V is TRBV7-9, with a weak D call TRBD1 (6 bases). V lost 4 bases, J lost 8 bases, and 20 bases lay in between. The germline V gene has CDR1 SEHNR and CDR2 FQNEAQ (reference sequence). This CDR3 comprises 16 residues.

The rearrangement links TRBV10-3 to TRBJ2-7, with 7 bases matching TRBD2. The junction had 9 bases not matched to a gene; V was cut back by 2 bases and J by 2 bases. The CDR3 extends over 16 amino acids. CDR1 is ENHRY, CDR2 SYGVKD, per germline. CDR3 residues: CAISEPEGTIPYEQYF. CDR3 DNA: TGTGCCATCAGTGAGCCCGAGGGGACTATACCCTACGAGCAGTACTTC.

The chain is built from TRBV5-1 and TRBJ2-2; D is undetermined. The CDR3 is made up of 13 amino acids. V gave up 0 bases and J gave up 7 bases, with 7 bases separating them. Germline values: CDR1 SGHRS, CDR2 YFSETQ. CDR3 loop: CASSLGNGGELFF. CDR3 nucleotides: TGCGCCAGCAGCTTGGGTAACGGCGGGGAGCTGTTTTTT.

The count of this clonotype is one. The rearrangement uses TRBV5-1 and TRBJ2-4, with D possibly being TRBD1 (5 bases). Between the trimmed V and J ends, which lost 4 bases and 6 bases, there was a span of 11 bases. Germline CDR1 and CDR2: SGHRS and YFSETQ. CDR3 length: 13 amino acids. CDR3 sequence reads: CASSQDQGNIQYF. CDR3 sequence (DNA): TGCGCCAGCAGCCAGGACCAGGGAAACATTCAGTACTTC.

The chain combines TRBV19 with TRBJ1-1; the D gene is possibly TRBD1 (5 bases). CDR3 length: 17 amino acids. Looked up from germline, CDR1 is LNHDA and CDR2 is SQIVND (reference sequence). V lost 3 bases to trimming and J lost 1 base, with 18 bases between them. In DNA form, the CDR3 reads TGTGCCAGTAGTATCGGTTTGAGGGGAGGGACGAACACTGAAGCTTTCTTT. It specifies CASSIGLRGGTNTEAFF.

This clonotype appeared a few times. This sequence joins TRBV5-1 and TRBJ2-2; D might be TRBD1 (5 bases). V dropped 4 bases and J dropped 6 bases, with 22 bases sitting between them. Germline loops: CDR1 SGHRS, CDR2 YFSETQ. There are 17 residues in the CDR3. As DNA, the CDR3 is TGCGCCAGCAGCGGGGCAGGGTTGGACGCCAACCCCGGGGAGCTGTTTTTT. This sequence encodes CASSGAGLDANPGELFF.

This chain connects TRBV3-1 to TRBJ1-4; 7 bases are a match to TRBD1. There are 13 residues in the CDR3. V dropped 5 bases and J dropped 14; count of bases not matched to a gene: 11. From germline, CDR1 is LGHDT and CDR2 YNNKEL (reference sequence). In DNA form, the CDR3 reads TGTGCCAGCAGCTCCGGACAGGTTCTAGATCTGTTTTTT. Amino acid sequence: CASSSGQVLDLFF. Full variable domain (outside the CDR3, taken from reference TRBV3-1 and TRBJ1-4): DTAVSQTPKYLVTQMGNDKSIKCEQNLGHDTMYWYKQDSKKFLKIMFSYNNKELIINETVPNRFSPKSPDKAHLNLHINSLELGDSAVYFCASSSGQVLDLFFGSGTQLSVL.

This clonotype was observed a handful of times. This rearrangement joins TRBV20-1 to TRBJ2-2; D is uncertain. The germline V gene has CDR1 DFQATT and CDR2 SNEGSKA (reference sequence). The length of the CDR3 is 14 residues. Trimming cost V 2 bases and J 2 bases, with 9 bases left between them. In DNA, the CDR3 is TGCAGTGCTAGACGGATCGACAACACCGGGGAGCTGTTTTTT. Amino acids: CSARRIDNTGELFF.

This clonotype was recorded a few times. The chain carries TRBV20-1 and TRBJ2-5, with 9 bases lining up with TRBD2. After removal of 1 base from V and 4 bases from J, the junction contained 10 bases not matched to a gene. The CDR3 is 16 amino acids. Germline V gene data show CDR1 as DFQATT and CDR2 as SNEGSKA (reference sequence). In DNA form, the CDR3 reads TGCAGTGCTAGAGGAAGGGCGGGAGGGCTCGGAGAGACCCAGTACTTC. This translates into CSARGRAGGLGETQYF.

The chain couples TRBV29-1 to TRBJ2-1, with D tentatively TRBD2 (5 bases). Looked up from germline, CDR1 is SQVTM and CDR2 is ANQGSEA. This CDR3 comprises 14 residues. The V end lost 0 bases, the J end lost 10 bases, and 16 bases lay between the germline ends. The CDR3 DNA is TGCAGCGTTGAAGATCAAGACACTCCGGGAGAGCAGTTCTTC. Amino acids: CSVEDQDTPGEQFF.

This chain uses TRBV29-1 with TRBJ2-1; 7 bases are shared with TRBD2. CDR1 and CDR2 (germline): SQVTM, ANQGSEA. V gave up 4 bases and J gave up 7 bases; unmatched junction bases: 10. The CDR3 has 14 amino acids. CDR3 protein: CSVASWEGRNEQFF. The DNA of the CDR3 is TGCAGCGTTGCTTCGTGGGAGGGCCGGAATGAGCAGTTCTTC.

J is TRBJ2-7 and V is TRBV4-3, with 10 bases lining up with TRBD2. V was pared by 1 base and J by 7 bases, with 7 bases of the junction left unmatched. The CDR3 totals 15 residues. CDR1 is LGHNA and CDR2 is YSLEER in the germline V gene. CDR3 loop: CASSQGPSGRGEQYF. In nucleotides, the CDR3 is TGCGCCAGCAGCCAAGGCCCCAGCGGGAGGGGTGAGCAGTACTTC.

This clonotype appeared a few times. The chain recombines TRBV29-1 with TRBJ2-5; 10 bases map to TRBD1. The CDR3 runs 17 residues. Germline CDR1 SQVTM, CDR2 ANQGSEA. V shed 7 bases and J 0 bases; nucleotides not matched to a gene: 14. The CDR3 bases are TGCAGCGCCCGTGGGACAGGGGAAGAGGGGTACCAAGAGACCCAGTACTTC. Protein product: CSARGTGEEGYQETQYF.

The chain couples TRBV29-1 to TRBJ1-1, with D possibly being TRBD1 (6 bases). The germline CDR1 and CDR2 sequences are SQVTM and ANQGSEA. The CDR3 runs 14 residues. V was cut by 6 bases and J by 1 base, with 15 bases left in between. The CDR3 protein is CSVVQGSENTEAFF. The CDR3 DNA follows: TGCAGCGTCGTTCAGGGGAGTGAGAACACTGAAGCTTTCTTT.